This entry describes one T cell receptor beta chain. These data are taken from a study of blood T cell repertoires in COVID-19. TCRdb's table, derived via immunoSEQ multiplex PCR, lists solely in-frame clones and lacks some. The sample gives more than 150,000 clones, more than 65% of which show up once; roughly 9.6% is in the top ten. The germline V gene has CDR1 SGHVS and CDR2 FQNEAQ. After removal of 5 bases from V and 2 bases from J, the junction contained 4 bases not matched to a gene. This CDR3 is 15 amino acids long. The V gene is TRBV7-8, the J gene TRBJ1-5; 9 bases align to TRBD1. The receptor comes from a man aged 45-65 years who had recovered from COVID-19. Material for sequencing was PBMCs or T cells enriched from blood (not recorded which). In DNA, the CDR3 is TGTGCCAGCAGCACCCGGACAGGGGGCAATCAGCCCCAGCATTTT. It is translated as CASSTRTGGNQPQHF.